This paragraph covers one T cell receptor beta chain sequence. This receptor's antigen is unknown. Base-call qualities are not available, and no considerably larger clone is one nucleotide away. Library prep was done by the immunoSEQ multiplex PCR assay. For the multiplex PCR, a mixture combining 60 forward primers for TCR Vbeta segments and 13 reverse primers for TCR Jbeta segments was used. A multiplex PCR assay on genomic DNA amplified the CDR3 region of rearranged TCR beta genes. The Illumina HiSeq System was used to sequence the amplified TCR beta libraries as 87-base-pair reads. On the study's bioinformatics: A later analysis tallied 70 million to 100 million unique TCR beta chains across the 666 repertoires, and about 12 million of those chains were shared by two or more donors. Raw reads were error-corrected and collapsed into unique sequences by a nearest-neighbor algorithm in which closely related sequences were merged to remove PCR and sequencing errors. CDR3 sequences were aligned to IMGT reference sequences to assign V, D and J gene segments. For a sequence to be retained, at least a six-nucleotide match to both a V gene segment and a J gene segment was required. A rearrangement was called productive if the CDR3 had no stop codons and remained in frame with V and J, and every other rearrangement was called non-productive. CDR3 was defined according to IMGT convention as the region running from the second conserved V-encoded cysteine to the conserved J-encoded phenylalanine. Sequences without an unambiguous match to a single V gene segment were excluded from the earlier analysis of several hundred of the donors. An earlier analysis of 587 of the donors called V segments functional above 56.7% productive rearrangements and segregating when the between-donor standard deviation exceeded 5%. A statistical classification framework was built to diagnose cytomegalovirus status from the catalog of TCR beta chain sequences. A later analysis assigned V and J genes by comparing TCR nucleotide sequences with IMGT/GENE-DB human TR gene sequences. The TCRdist pipeline was used in a later analysis to assign CDR3 sequences and most-parsimonious VDJ recombination scenarios. In a later analysis, each TCR beta chain was defined by its CDR3 amino acid sequence together with its V-gene family, and reads without a unique V-gene family were excluded. As a way to deal with suspected cross-contamination and a sequencing artifact, a later analysis dropped 640 or so nucleotide sequences that were highly shared and had low generation probability. A later analysis calculated a clonal expansion index for each public chain from normalized within-repertoire ranks of inferred template counts. In a later analysis, generation probabilities were computed using a VDJ recombination model fitted to out-of-frame rearrangements, and the results were checked against IGoR. Hypergeometric tests were used in a later analysis to score TCR-TCR, TCR-HLA and TCR-CMV co-occurrence, with a repertoire-size bias correction applied to the TCR pairs. To estimate false discovery rates, a later analysis permuted the HLA or CMV assignments 20 times. A later analysis grouped co-occurring TCRs with DBSCAN, adding TCRdist sequence similarity when clustering within HLA-allele-positive subsets. For co-occurrence clustering, repertoires with fewer than 30,000 or more than 120,000 public chains were excluded, along with four to six repertoires with anomalous nucleotide sharing. TCRdb limited this immuneACCESS table to in-frame rearrangements with V and J called. A share of clones is missing; checked studies link under half to unresolved V genes, and the rest is unexplained. V, J and clone size are those of that table, while D and trimming were read from the DNA. Counted in this sample were 65,000 to 90,000 clones; over 60% of them appeared once. The top ten hold approximately 3% of the sample.

This sample is part of a study of cytomegalovirus exposure and HLA in healthy donors (dated 2017 in TCRdb). About the investigation overall: In an earlier analysis of around 540 of the donors, 276 Gb of sequence data and just under 120 million unique TCR beta sequences from 180 million or so T cells were reported. Approximately 300 gigabases of sequencing data and tens of millions of unique TCR sequences were included in an early release covering roughly 600 HLA-typed donors. Among the roughly 390 genotyped donors, approximately 82% belonged to the genetic ancestry cluster associated with self-reported Caucasian donors. The aim of the study was to test whether cataloging public T cell receptors could identify signatures of past pathogen exposure. The T cell repertoires of about 700 subjects were profiled by immunosequencing and related to cytomegalovirus serostatus. A separate validation cohort of 100 to 150 different subjects was used in addition to the roughly 700-subject first cohort. To predict cytomegalovirus infection status, the study combined high-throughput TCR immunosequencing, statistical association of individual TCRs with disease status, and machine learning. To study patterns of TCR occurrence, a later analysis re-analyzed previously published TCR beta repertoires from 700 or so donors and added high-resolution HLA genotyping. Rather than using new phenotypic data, the later analysis identified candidate immune exposures from TCR beta sequences and from how often those sequences occurred across donors. An earlier analysis of some 600 of the donors applied high-throughput TCR beta sequencing to assess whether each TCR beta V gene segment acted as functional or pseudogenic. Donor age, sex, ethnicity and CMV serostatus were compiled alongside the repertoire data. A later genetic analysis took genome-wide SNP genotypes for about 65% of the 666 donors and used that subset as a discovery cohort. Every repertoire in the discovery cohort had been generated on one and the same sequencing platform. Both class I and class II loci were covered by HLA typing, at four-digit resolution. Typing coverage varied by locus: roughly 629-640 donors for A, B, C, DRB1 and DQB1; more than 500 for DQA1; more than 600 for DPA1; more than 450 for DPB1. Roughly five DR-DQ haplotypes were treated as single units for association and clustering because of strong linkage in the cohort. Among roughly 400 genotyped donors of the cohort, an average of roughly 230,000 unique TCR beta nucleotide sequences was sequenced per donor, of which about 18% were non-productive.

The cohort comprised under 700 healthy bone marrow donors. All cohort members were sampled while nominally healthy, although unrecorded immune exposures were likely present. The donor was CMV seronegative and was included in the group of 352 seronegative cohort members. A peripheral blood sample was collected from each donor, and TCR beta sequencing was performed on peripheral blood mononuclear cells. Genomic DNA was extracted from the blood cell samples with the Qiagen DNeasy Blood Extraction Kit. V was cut back by 1 base and J by 7 bases, leaving a gap of 14 bases between them. Taken from cysteine to phenylalanine, the CDR3 has 16 residues. The kept DNA is CDR3 alone, 48 bases in frame from the first base. Taken from the germline V gene, the CDR1 and CDR2 loops are SNHLY and FYNNEI. Paper-wide results and their limitations: In this cohort, only TCR beta chains were sequenced, and detectable features were limited by the absence of alpha or paired-chain data. A later analysis associated about 17,000 TCR beta sequences with specific HLA alleles at a false discovery rate of 0.05. Linkage disequilibrium might explain the correlated functional status among segregating V segments, but an unknown experimental factor could not be ruled out. In vitro tests confirmed that a few of the cytomegalovirus-associated TCR beta chains recognize cytomegalovirus antigens. When HLA alleles, especially DR and DQ, strongly co-occurred, TCR associations were difficult to assign to individual alleles. Some IMGT-functional V segments, including TRBV6-2 and TRBV6-3, could not be distinguished by the 87-base-pair reads and were therefore excluded. In a later analysis, TCR association rates were found to vary across HLA loci, with the most associated TCRs seen for DRB1 alleles and the fewest for HLA-C alleles. Across donors, most TCR sequences were observed very rarely, whereas some public TCRs were present in many individuals. Most CMV-associated TCR beta chains appeared to be HLA-restricted in a later analysis, and the HLA associations seemed to be driven largely by CMV exposure. Because counts were too low, roughly 17 rarely observed V segments, including chromosome 9 orphons, were left out of the earlier analysis of 500 to 650 of the donors. In both the original and validation cohorts, the classifier was reported to diagnose cytomegalovirus status with high specificity and sensitivity. A later genetic analysis associated a missense DCLRE1C variant with V-gene and J-gene trimming of TCR beta chains, and an independent cohort replicated the association. Roughly uniform sequencing depth across donors was assumed in presence/absence analyses, although this assumption may not hold. A later analysis found that HLA-associated TCR beta chains were more clonally expanded and had lower generation probabilities than equally common non-associated chains. Because HLA typing was missing for some donors at each locus, association tests included only the typed subset. A later genetic analysis reported fewer N-insertions in productive TCRs among donors in an Asian-associated ancestry cluster than the roughly 700-donor mean. A group of highly shared sequence variants was considered likely to be a technical artifact of the sequencing pipeline. A further reported finding was that TCR beta sequences accurately predicted the HLA-A and HLA-B alleles for most subjects in the first cohort. CMV serostatus was the only immune exposure information available for the cohort. Broadly in line with IMGT annotations, most TCR beta V segments showed up in productive rearrangements about 87% or about 30% of the time in an earlier analysis of around 600 of the donors. The authors suggested that the approach could potentially be extended to other disease states and immunological phenotypes. In a later analysis, several top co-occurrence clusters were reported to appear linked to parvovirus B19, influenza, CMV and Epstein-Barr virus. In the study, approximately 150 TCR beta chains were listed as associated with cytomegalovirus.

Sequencing was carried out using PBMCs. This receptor was identified in a man in his forties in good health and CMV-seronegative. This sequence uses TRBV2 and TRBJ1-6; the D gene lacks a confident call. The sequenced DNA is TGTGCCAGCAGTGAAGGAGGAAATCGGCTAAATTCACCCCTCCACTTT. Its coded protein is CASSEGGNRLNSPLHF.